This entry lists 28 T cell receptor beta chains sequenced from one sample in a study of shared clonotypes between healthy human individuals. Produced via immunoSEQ multiplex PCR; TCRdb's table is partial and in-frame only. Of hundreds of thousands of clones listed, 60% to 80% are singletons. The material sequenced was memory CD4+ T cells sorted from blood. The subset is: CD45RA-negative fraction. These receptors all stem from a woman aged 30 to 39 in good health.

This clone was picked up a small number of times. The chain joins TRBV6-1 to TRBJ1-4; D might be TRBD1 (5 bases). Trimming shortened V by 4 bases and J by 8 bases, and 14 bases separated the two germline ends. This CDR3 is built from 14 residues. Germline V lookup: CDR1 MNHNS, CDR2 SASEGT. The DNA for the CDR3 is TGTGCCAGCAGTGGGGACGGGTTATGGGAAAAACTGTTTTTT. Amino acid sequence: CASSGDGLWEKLFF.

This chain uses TRBV6-1 with TRBJ2-7, with 10 bases aligning to TRBD1. CDR1 and CDR2 (germline): MNHNS, SASEGT. V was clipped by 7 bases and J by 6 bases; unmatched bases: 6. This CDR3 region has 13 residues. The CDR3 sequence: CASTRQGAFEQYF. CDR3 bases: TGTGCCAGCACTCGACAGGGGGCATTCGAGCAGTACTTC.

The CDR3: CASTRGSPDTQYF. The CDR3 DNA sequence: TGTGCCAGCACCAGGGGGTCCCCTGATACGCAGTATTTT. This chain uses TRBV2 with TRBJ2-3; TRBD1 aligns across 7 bases. Germline V CDR1 and CDR2: SNHLY, FYNNEI. V lost 7 bases, J lost 6 bases, and 7 bases stayed unmatched. The CDR3 spans 13 residues.

The chain links TRBV5-1 to TRBJ1-1; 7 bases map to TRBD1. Unmatched junction bases numbered 8, after V lost 6 bases and J lost 0 bases. The CDR3 loop spans 15 amino acids. Germline CDR1 reads SGHRS; CDR2 reads YFSETQ. The CDR3 nucleotides read TGCGCCAGCACCAAGACAGGGAACATGAACACTGAAGCTTTCTTT. Encoded protein: CASTKTGNMNTEAFF.

The chain carries TRBV5-1 and TRBJ2-1; 8 bases are a match to TRBD1. Germline values: CDR1 SGHRS, CDR2 YFSETQ. The CDR3 covers 13 residues. Trimming cost V 0 bases and J 14 bases; bases outside gene matches: 7. In nucleotides, the CDR3 is TGCGCCAGCAGCTTGGAGTTTGGGACAGGAAAGTTCTTC. Translated: CASSLEFGTGKFF.

The chain has TRBV18 and TRBJ2-5, with a weak D call TRBD2 (5 bases). The CDR3 runs to 15 residues. Germline V gene data show CDR1 as KGHSH and CDR2 as LQKENI. V lost 3 bases and J lost 1, with 12 bases in between. CDR3 in DNA: TGTGCCAGCTCACCGAATGCGGACTCCCAAGAGACCCAGTACTTC. Translation: CASSPNADSQETQYF.

The chain is built from TRBV11-2 and TRBJ1-1; no firm D call. The V and J ends lost 1 base and 4 bases respectively, with 13 bases between them. Germline CDR1 and CDR2: SGHAT and FQNNGV. The CDR3 loop spans 15 amino acids. The CDR3 loop reads CASSLGGSGVTEAFF. The CDR3 nucleotides read TGTGCCAGCAGCTTAGGAGGGTCCGGAGTCACTGAAGCTTTCTTT.

The chain combines TRBV25-1 with TRBJ2-2; 8 nucleotides align to TRBD2. Per the germline V gene, CDR1 is MGHDK and CDR2 is SYGVNS. The CDR3 extends over 13 amino acids. CDR3 sequence: CVASGRNTGELFF. The CDR3 nucleotides read TGTGTCGCGAGCGGGAGAAACACCGGGGAGCTGTTTTTT.

This clone was seen once. The rearrangement links TRBV18 to TRBJ2-3; 14 positions agree with TRBD2. V dropped 4 bases and J dropped 3; count of bases not matched to a gene: 6. CDR3 length equals 17 residues. The germline V gene encodes CDR1 KGHSH and CDR2 LQKENI. In DNA, the CDR3 is TGTGCCAGCTCACGTGGACTAGCGGGAGGAGTGACAGATACGCAGTATTTT. It translates to CASSRGLAGGVTDTQYF.

This clone was recorded only once. This sequence joins TRBV20-1 and TRBJ2-5; perhaps TRBD2 as D (5 bases). TRBJ2-7 matches the DNA end more closely, so the J call is doubtful. Germline loops: CDR1 DFQATT, CDR2 SNEGSKA (reference sequence). This CDR3 has 11 residues. CDR3 DNA: TGCAGCCCCGGGCGGGTAGGCGAGCAGTACTTC. Translated, it gives CSPGRVGEQYF.

About this clone itself: In the same sample, other DNA sequences code for this CDR3. This rearrangement joins TRBV7-2 to TRBJ2-5; D is undetermined. The CDR3 contains 13 residues. CDR1 SGHTA and CDR2 FQGNSA come from the germline V gene. V was clipped by 4 bases and J by 1 base, with 7 bases between them. The CDR3 nucleotides are TGTGCCAGCAGCTACCGGACCCAAGAGACCCAGTACTTC. It specifies CASSYRTQETQYF. Filled out from reference TRBV7-2 and TRBJ2-5, the complete variable domain reads GAGVSQSPSNKVTEKGKDVELRCDPISGHTALYWYRQSLGQGLEFLIYFQGNSAPDKSGLPSDRFSAERTGGSVSTLTIQRTQQEDSAVYLCASSYRTQETQYFGPGTRLLVL.

The V and J genes are TRBV6-5 and TRBJ1-1; possible D gene TRBD1, 5 bases. Trimming removed 11 bases from V and 0 bases from J, with 19 bases in between. This CDR3 is 15 amino acids long. The germline V gene encodes CDR1 MNHEY and CDR2 SVGAGI. CDR3 coding DNA: TGTGCCGTGACAGCCAACTACATCATGAACACTGAAGCTTTCTTT. Translated, it gives CAVTANYIMNTEAFF.

This clone was recorded at least ten times. V usage is TRBV4-1 and J usage is TRBJ2-6; 11 bases align to TRBD2. This CDR3 is 18 amino acids long. V lost 1 base and J lost 1; bases outside the gene matches: 3. The germline V gene has CDR1 MGHRA and CDR2 YSYEKL. CDR3 sequence (DNA): TGCGCCAGCAGCCAAGGACTAGCGGGAATGTCTGGGGCCAACGTCCTGACTTTC. This codes for CASSQGLAGMSGANVLTF.

This clone was seen at least ten times. This chain joins TRBV6-5 and TRBJ2-7; 7 bases align to TRBD2. The J segment lost 0 bases and the V segment lost 2 bases, leaving 7 bases of the junction unmatched. Per germline, CDR1 MNHEY and CDR2 SVGAGI. The CDR3 consists of 16 residues. CDR3 coding DNA: TGTGCCAGCAGTTACGATATAAGCGGGAACTCCTACGAGCAGTACTTC. It codes for CASSYDISGNSYEQYF.

The chain carries TRBV18 and TRBJ2-1, with a tentative D call TRBD2 (5 bases). Germline CDR1 and CDR2: KGHSH and LQKENI. V was shortened by 2 bases and J by 5 bases, with 16 bases between the two germline ends. This CDR3 comprises 16 residues. The CDR3 sequence: CASSPEKRKGNNEQFF. CDR3 DNA sequence: TGTGCCAGCTCACCAGAAAAGCGGAAAGGAAACAATGAGCAGTTCTTC.

The chain joins TRBV28 to TRBJ2-7, with a possible D match to TRBD2 (6 bases). Germline V gene sequence: CDR1 MDHEN, CDR2 SYDVKM. There are 15 residues in the CDR3. Between the trimmed V and J ends, which lost 10 bases and 2 bases, there was a span of 21 bases. CDR3 DNA: TGTGCCATTAGACCCTGGGGGGAGGAGACCTACGAGCAGTACTTC. It yields the protein CAIRPWGEETYEQYF. The whole variable domain, filled in from reference TRBV28 and TRBJ2-7, reads DVKVTQSSRYLVKRTGEKVFLECVQDMDHENMFWYRQDPGLGLRLIYFSYDVKMKEKGDIPEGYSVSREKKERFSLILESASTNQTSMYLCAIRPWGEETYEQYFGPGTRLTVT.

The V and J genes are TRBV6-1 and TRBJ1-1, with TRBD1 identical over 8 bases. Trimming removed 3 bases from V and 3 bases from J; junction bases left unmatched: 6. CDR1 and CDR2 from the germline V gene are MNHNS and SASEGT. This CDR3 region has 15 residues. The CDR3 loop is CASSEKGQVHTEAFF. The CDR3 region has the DNA TGTGCCAGCAGTGAGAAGGGACAGGTTCACACTGAAGCTTTCTTT.

V and J are TRBV30 and TRBJ1-4, with TRBD1 identical over 7 bases. The J segment lost 4 bases and the V segment lost 2 bases, leaving 7 bases of the junction unmatched. The CDR3 is 15 amino acids. CDR1 is GTSNPN and CDR2 is SVGIG in the germline V gene (reference sequence). CDR3: CAWSIGQARNEKLFF. The CDR3 nucleotides are TGTGCCTGGAGTATCGGACAGGCCCGTAATGAAAAACTGTTTTTT.

V and J are TRBV30 and TRBJ2-7; 7 bases are a match to TRBD2. The CDR3 sequence is 14 residues long. CDR1 is GTSNPN and CDR2 is SVGIG in the germline V gene (reference sequence). V lost 0 bases to trimming and J lost 9 bases; unmatched junction nucleotides: 11. The CDR3: CAWSVLPSGGLQYF. In nucleotides, the CDR3 is TGTGCCTGGAGTGTTTTACCCTCCGGGGGGTTGCAGTACTTC.

This clone occurred a few times. V gene TRBV28 combines with J gene TRBJ2-7, with 8 bases matching TRBD1. The CDR3 is 16 amino acids. The V gene's germline CDR1 is MDHEN and CDR2 SYDVKM. V dropped 4 bases and J dropped 2; count of bases not matched to a gene: 10. The CDR3 region has the DNA TGTGCCAGCAGTTCCCCCGGACAGGGCAAGACCTACGAGCAGTACTTC. This codes for CASSSPGQGKTYEQYF.

The rearrangement links TRBV2 to TRBJ2-7; 9 positions match TRBD1. The germline CDR1 and CDR2 sequences are SNHLY and FYNNEI. The CDR3 has 13 residues. Trimming removed 8 bases from V and 0 bases from J; junction bases left unmatched: 2. In DNA, the CDR3 is TGTGCCAGCGGGACAGGGAACTCCTACGAGCAGTACTTC. This gives the protein CASGTGNSYEQYF.

This clone was seen a single time. This chain joins TRBV9 and TRBJ2-1, with 10 bases lining up with TRBD2. The CDR3 has 16 amino acids. Unmatched junction bases numbered 10, after V lost 3 bases and J lost 7 bases. The germline V gene has CDR1 SGDLS and CDR2 YYNGEE. The CDR3 sequence is CASSATGTSVANEQFF. CDR3 DNA sequence: TGTGCCAGCAGCGCGACCGGGACTAGCGTGGCGAATGAGCAGTTCTTC. Based on the CDR3 plus reference TRBV9 and TRBJ2-1, the full variable domain is DSGVTQTPKHLITATGQRVTLRCSPRSGDLSVYWYQQSLDQGLQFLIQYYNGEERAKGNILERFSAQQFPDLHSELNLSSLELGDSALYFCASSATGTSVANEQFFGPGTRLTVL.

This clone was observed a few times. The chain links TRBV20-1 to TRBJ1-5; D is unresolved. Germline V gene data show CDR1 as DFQATT and CDR2 as SNEGSKA (reference sequence). The CDR3 is 9 amino acids. Trimming cost V 6 bases and J 12 bases, with 9 bases left between them. The CDR3 is CSAPSCQHF. CDR3 nucleotides: TGCAGTGCCCCTAGCTGCCAGCATTTT.

The chain carries TRBV16 and TRBJ1-2; D is unclear. This CDR3 has 16 amino acids. The V end was cut by 0 bases, the J end by 3 bases, with 14 bases between. Germline CDR1 reads KGHSY; CDR2 reads FQNENV. CDR3 residues: CASSQSRQAIYYGYTF. The CDR3 DNA sequence: TGTGCCAGCAGCCAATCTAGGCAGGCTATATACTATGGCTACACCTTC.

V gene TRBV10-1 combines with J gene TRBJ2-3; no firm D call. Trimming left V 0 bases short and J 0 bases short, with 10 bases between. The CDR3 contains 16 residues. Germline values: CDR1 WNHNN, CDR2 SYGVQD (reference sequence). The CDR3 DNA is TGCGCCAGCAGTGAGTCCGCAGCCTCTAGCACAGATACGCAGTATTTT. It yields the protein CASSESAASSTDTQYF.

This clone occurred once. J is TRBJ2-7 and V is TRBV7-2; D is possibly TRBD1 (5 bases). This CDR3 has 15 residues. Trimming took 1 base from V and 6 from J, leaving 16 bases between them. CDR1 and CDR2 from the germline V gene are SGHTA and FQGNSA. CDR3 nucleotide sequence: TGTGCCAGCAGCTTAGTTCCAGGGCGGTCCGGCGAGCAGTACTTC. It specifies CASSLVPGRSGEQYF.

The chain links TRBV6-1 to TRBJ1-2; D not certain. Germline V lookup: CDR1 MNHNS, CDR2 SASEGT. Trimming left V 11 bases short and J 5 bases short, with 15 bases between. The CDR3 runs 12 residues. As DNA, the CDR3 is TGTGCCGTTTTTATAACCGAGTATGGCTACACCTTC. Protein product: CAVFITEYGYTF.

The chain carries TRBV4-1 and TRBJ1-2; D may be TRBD1 (5 bases). Germline V gene lookup returns CDR1 MGHRA and CDR2 YSYEKL. The CDR3 has 15 amino acids. Trimming took off 4 bases at V and 4 bases at J, with 16 bases between the two ends. The CDR3 nucleotides read TGCGCCAGCAGCCCCCCTGCCAGGGTAGGCTATGGCTACACCTTC. Amino acid sequence: CASSPPARVGYGYTF.